The entry below gives a single TCR beta chain sequence along with its context. Its matching antigen is unknown. The TRB cDNA libraries were prepared by 5' RACE with UMI labels. Reanalyzing the 5' RACE reads, TCRdb keeps one entry per CDR3 protein, without DNA. This listing includes approximately 83,000 distinct CDR3 sequences. This CDR3 region has 13 residues. Germline CDR1 reads MNHEY; CDR2 reads SMNVEV (reference sequence). A CD45RO-CCR7+CD27+CD95- phenotype identified naive CD8+ T cells. This sample was taken from a study of CXCR3-negative and CXCR3-positive naive CD8 T cells. Findings and limits, study-wide: CXCR3-negative naive cells had less hydrophobic TRB CDR3s than did CXCR3-positive naive cells. Researchers reported similar TRBV-TRBJ usage in naive CXCR3-negative and CXCR3-positive cells, though memory differed.

This sequence originates from a human donor in good health. Some clones in this sample may be carry-over from other donors' samples. This chain uses TRBV27 with TRBJ1-5. The sequenced material came from naive CXCR3- CD8+ T cells from blood. Stated subset: CD45RO-CCR7+CD27+CD95- naive CD8+ T cells lacking CXCR3 (TNR3-). CDR3 sequence: CASSWVVDQPQHF.